A selection of T cell receptor beta chains follows, all from one sample in a study of response to subunit inactivated influenza vaccine. A single record per CDR3 protein comes from TCRdb applying MiXCR to the RT-PCR reads. This table holds about 650,000 distinct CDR3 sequences, less than 15% found once. This sample comprised PBMCs from blood, obtained 14 days before vaccination. All receptors derive from a man aged 50-60 years who received an inactivated influenza vaccine. The CDR3 runs from the conserved cysteine through the conserved F or W. D genes are given only for firm matches. The listing skips clone size in some rows; elsewhere it reads once, few, many or a size class.

D	size	V	J	CDR3	DNA
-	few	TRBV28	TRBJ1-5	CASSSGQVNGNQPQHF	TGTGCCAGCAGTTCGGGCCAGGTTAACGGCAATCAGCCCCAGCATTTT
-	-	TRBV4-3	TRBJ2-3	CASSHQDRDGTDTQYF	TGCGCCAGCAGCCATCAGGATCGGGACGGCACAGATACGCAGTATTTT
TRBD1	many	TRBV6-1	TRBJ1-3	CASRADRDRRVGNTIYF	TGTGCCAGCAGAGCAGACCGGGACAGGAGAGTTGGAAACACCATATATTTT
-	-	TRBV5-1	TRBJ1-4	CASSLSGIREKLFF	TGCGCCAGCAGCTTATCGGGGATCCGAGAAAAACTGTTTTTT
TRBD1	few	TRBV4-3	TRBJ2-1	CVSSQGLSGTGNNEQFF	TGCGTCAGCAGCCAAGGCCTGTCAGGGACAGGGAACAATGAGCAGTTCTTC
-	few	TRBV11-2	TRBJ2-1	CASSFLGGGPNEQFF	TGTGCCAGCAGCTTTCTAGGGGGGGGGCCCAATGAGCAGTTCTTC
-	few	TRBV30	TRBJ1-2	CAWGGGLGGYTF	TGTGCCTGGGGCGGGGGTTTGGGTGGCTACACCTTC
TRBD1	many	TRBV27	TRBJ1-1	CASSPSPGQGKAFF	TGTGCCAGCAGTCCTTCACCGGGACAGGGAAAAGCTTTCTTT
TRBD1	-	TRBV20-1	TRBJ2-1	CSASWRQGDIGQFF	TGCAGTGCTAGTTGGAGACAGGGAGATATCGGGCAGTTCTTC
-	many	TRBV7-2	TRBJ1-3	CASSLNTEGNTIYF	TGTGCCAGCAGCTTAAACACTGAGGGAAACACCATATATTTT
TRBD1	-	TRBV5-5	TRBJ2-7	CASSIQNFRDRGYEQYF	TGTGCCAGCAGCATTCAAAACTTTCGGGACAGGGGCTACGAGCAGTACTTC
TRBD2	few	TRBV7-2	TRBJ2-1	CASSLDLAGAFF	TGTGCCAGCAGCTTAGATCTAGCGGGGGCATTCTTC
TRBD1	-	TRBV12-3/TRBV12-4	TRBJ1-2	CASSLRQGYYGYTF	TGTGCCAGCAGCCTGAGACAGGGCTACTATGGCTACACCTTC
TRBD2	few	TRBV20-1	TRBJ2-7	CSARREGSYEQYF	TGCAGTGCTAGGCGGGAGGGCTCCTACGAGCAGTACTTC
-	few	TRBV6-2/TRBV6-3	TRBJ2-7	CASSYSSQYEQYF	TGTGCCAGCAGTTACTCGTCGCAATACGAGCAGTACTTC
TRBD2	-	TRBV3-1	TRBJ2-2	CASSHTGTSGVGTGELFF	TGTGCCAGCAGCCACACCGGGACTAGCGGGGTGGGCACCGGGGAGCTGTTTTTT